This T cell receptor (beta chain) was observed in a study of OX40 agonist ivuxolimab in advanced cancers. The study, taken as a whole, reports: With doses of 0.1-3.0 mg/kg, partial responders showed among the lowest clonal expansion.

Clones were sequenced by immunoSEQ multiplex PCR, and TCRdb holds only the in-frame ones, with some missing. The data show approximately 28,000 clones, around 90% seen once. About this clone: Antigen specificity is unknown.

V gave up 6 bases and J gave up 7 bases; unmatched junction bases: 6. CDR1 and CDR2 from the germline V gene are SQVTM and ANQGSEA. The CDR3 is made up of 15 amino acids. The V call is TRBV29-1, the J call TRBJ2-1; 16 nucleotides agree with TRBD2. This receptor was obtained from an adult with an advanced solid tumor such as melanoma, head and neck, liver or kidney cancer. Sequenced material: CD4+ or CD8+ T cells sorted from blood, taken in a trial of the OX40 agonist ivuxolimab. DNA of the CDR3: TGCAGCGTGGTGGGGGGACTAGCGGGAGGGAATGAGCAGTTCTTC. Protein product: CSVVGGLAGGNEQFF.